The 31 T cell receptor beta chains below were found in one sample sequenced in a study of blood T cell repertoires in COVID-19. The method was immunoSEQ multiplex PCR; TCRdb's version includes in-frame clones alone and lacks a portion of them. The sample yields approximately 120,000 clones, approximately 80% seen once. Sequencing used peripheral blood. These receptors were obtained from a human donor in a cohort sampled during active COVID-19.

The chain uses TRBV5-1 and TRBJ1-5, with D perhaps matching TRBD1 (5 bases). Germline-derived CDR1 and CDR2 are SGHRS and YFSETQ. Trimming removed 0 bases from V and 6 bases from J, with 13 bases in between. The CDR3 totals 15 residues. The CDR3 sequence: CASSLDPGRGQPQHF. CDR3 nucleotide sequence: TGCGCCAGCAGCTTGGATCCCGGTAGGGGTCAGCCCCAGCATTTT.

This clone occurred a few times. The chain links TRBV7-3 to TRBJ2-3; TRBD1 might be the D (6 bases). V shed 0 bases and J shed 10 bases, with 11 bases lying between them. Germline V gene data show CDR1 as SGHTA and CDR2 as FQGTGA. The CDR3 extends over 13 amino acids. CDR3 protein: CASSLTQGFSQYF. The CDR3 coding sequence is TGTGCCAGCAGCTTAACACAGGGATTTTCGCAGTATTTT.

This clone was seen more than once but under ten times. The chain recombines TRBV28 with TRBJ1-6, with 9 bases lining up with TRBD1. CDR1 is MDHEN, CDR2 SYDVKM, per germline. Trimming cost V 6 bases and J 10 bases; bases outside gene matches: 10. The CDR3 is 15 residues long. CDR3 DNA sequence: TGTGCCAGCAGCCTGACGACAGGGGGTAAATCACCCCTCCACTTT. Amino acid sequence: CASSLTTGGKSPLHF.

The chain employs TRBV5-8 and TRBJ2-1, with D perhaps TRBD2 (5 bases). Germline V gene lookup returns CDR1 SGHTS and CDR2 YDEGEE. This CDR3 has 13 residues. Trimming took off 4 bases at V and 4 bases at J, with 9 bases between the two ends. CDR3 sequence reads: CASSEGTYNEQFF. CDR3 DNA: TGTGCCAGCAGCGAGGGTACTTACAATGAGCAGTTCTTC.

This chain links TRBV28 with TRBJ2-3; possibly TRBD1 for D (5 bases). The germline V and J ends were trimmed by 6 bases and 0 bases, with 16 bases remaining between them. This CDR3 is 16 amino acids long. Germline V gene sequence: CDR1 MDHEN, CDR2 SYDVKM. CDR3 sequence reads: CASRPMTVWSTDTQYF. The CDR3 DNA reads TGTGCCAGCAGACCGATGACAGTATGGAGCACAGATACGCAGTATTTT.

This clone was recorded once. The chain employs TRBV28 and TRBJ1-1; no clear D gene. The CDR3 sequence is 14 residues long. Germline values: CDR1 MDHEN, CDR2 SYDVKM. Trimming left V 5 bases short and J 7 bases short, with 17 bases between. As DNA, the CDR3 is TGTGCCAGCAGTAGACCCCCGACTGCCAGTGAAGCTTTCTTT. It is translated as CASSRPPTASEAFF.

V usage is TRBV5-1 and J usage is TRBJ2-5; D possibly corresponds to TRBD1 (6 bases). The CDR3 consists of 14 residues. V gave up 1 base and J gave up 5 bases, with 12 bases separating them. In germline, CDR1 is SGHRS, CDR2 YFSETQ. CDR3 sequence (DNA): TGCGCCAGCAGCTTGATGACGCAGGGGGAGACCCAGTACTTC. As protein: CASSLMTQGETQYF.

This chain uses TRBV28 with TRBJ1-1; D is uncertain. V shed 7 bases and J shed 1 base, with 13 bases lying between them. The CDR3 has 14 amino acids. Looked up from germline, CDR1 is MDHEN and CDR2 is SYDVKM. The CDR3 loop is CASTMAGRNTEAFF. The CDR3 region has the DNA TGTGCCAGCACCATGGCTGGGAGGAACACTGAAGCTTTCTTT.

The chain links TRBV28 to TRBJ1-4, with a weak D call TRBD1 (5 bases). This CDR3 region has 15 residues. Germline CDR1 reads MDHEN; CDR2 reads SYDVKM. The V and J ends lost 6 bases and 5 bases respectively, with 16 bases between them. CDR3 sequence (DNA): TGTGCCAGCAGCCGACCCGGGGAGGGGAATGAAAAACTGTTTTTT. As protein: CASSRPGEGNEKLFF.

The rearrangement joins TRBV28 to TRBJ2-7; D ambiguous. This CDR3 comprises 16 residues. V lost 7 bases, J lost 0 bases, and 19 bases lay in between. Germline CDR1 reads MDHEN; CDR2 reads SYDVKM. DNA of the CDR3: TGTGCCAGCACCACCTTCACAACGAGGTCCTCCTACGAGCAGTACTTC. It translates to CASTTFTTRSSYEQYF.

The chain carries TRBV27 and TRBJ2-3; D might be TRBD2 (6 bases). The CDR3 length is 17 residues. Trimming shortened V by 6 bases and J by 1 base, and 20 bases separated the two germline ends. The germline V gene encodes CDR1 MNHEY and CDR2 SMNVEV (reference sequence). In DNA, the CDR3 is TGTGCCAGCAGCCCCATGGCGGGGAGGTCTCGCACAGATACGCAGTATTTT. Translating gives CASSPMAGRSRTDTQYF.

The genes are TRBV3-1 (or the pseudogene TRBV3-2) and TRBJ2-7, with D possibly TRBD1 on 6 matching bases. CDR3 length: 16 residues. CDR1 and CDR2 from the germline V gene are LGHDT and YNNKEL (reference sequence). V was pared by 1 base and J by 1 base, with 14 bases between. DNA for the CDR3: TGTGCCAGCAGCCAAGTCCCCGGGACAAGATCCTACGAGCAGTACTTC. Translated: CASSQVPGTRSYEQYF.

CDR3 sequence: CAITRASRLFMGYTF. The CDR3 DNA reads TGTGCCATCACAAGAGCAAGTCGTCTATTTATGGGCTACACCTTC. The V gene is TRBV10-3, the J gene TRBJ1-2, with D hard to call. Per germline, CDR1 ENHRY and CDR2 SYGVKD. V was clipped by 7 bases and J by 8 bases, with 23 bases between them. CDR3 length: 15 residues.

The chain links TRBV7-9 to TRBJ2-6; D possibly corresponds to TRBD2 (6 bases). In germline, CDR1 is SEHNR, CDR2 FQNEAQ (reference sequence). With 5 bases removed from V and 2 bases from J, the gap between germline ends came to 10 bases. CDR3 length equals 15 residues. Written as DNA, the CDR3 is TGTGCCAGCAGCCCCGGCGGGGCTGGGGCCAACGTCCTGACTTTC. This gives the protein CASSPGGAGANVLTF.

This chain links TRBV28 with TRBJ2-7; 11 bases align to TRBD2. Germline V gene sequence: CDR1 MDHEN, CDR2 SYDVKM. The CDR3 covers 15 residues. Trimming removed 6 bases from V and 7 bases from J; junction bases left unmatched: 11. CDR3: CASREPLAGVREQYF. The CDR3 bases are TGTGCCAGCAGAGAGCCACTAGCGGGAGTACGGGAGCAGTACTTC.

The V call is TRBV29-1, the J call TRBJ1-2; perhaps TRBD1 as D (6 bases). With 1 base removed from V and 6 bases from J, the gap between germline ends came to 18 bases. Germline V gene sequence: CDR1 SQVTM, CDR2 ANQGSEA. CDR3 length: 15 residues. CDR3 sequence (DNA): TGCAGCGTTGAAGGGGTACGGGGGGCCAACAATGGCTACACCTTC. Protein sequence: CSVEGVRGANNGYTF.

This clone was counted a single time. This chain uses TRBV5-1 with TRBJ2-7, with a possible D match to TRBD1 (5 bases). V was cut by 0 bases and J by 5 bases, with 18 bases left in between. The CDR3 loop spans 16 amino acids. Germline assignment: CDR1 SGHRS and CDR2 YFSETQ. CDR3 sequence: CASSLEFVAGLNEQYF. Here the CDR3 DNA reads TGCGCCAGCAGCTTGGAATTTGTGGCAGGGCTTAACGAGCAGTACTTC.

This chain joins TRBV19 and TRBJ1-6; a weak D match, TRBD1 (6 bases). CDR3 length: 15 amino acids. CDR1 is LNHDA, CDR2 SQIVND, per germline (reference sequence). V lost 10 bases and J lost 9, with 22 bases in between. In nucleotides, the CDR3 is TGTGCCACCAGAAACCGCTTTCAGGGGTTTTCACCCCTCCACTTT. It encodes CATRNRFQGFSPLHF. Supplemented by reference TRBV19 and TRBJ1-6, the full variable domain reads DGGITQSPKYLFRKEGQNVTLSCEQNLNHDAMYWYRQDPGQGLRLIYYSQIVNDFQKGDIAEGYSVSREKKESFPLTVTSAQKNPTAFYLCATRNRFQGFSPLHFGNGTRLTVT.

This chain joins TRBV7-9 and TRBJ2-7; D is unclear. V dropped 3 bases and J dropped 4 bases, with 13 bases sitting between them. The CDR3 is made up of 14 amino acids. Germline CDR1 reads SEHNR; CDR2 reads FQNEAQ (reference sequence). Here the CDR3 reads CASSLRPERYEQYF. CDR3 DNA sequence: TGTGCCAGCAGCTTGAGGCCCGAACGTTACGAGCAGTACTTC.

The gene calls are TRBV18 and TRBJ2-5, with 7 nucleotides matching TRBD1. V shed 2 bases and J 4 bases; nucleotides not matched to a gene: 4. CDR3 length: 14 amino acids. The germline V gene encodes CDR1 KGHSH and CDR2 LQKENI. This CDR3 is CASSPSSGGETQYF. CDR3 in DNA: TGTGCCAGCTCACCATCCTCAGGGGGAGAGACCCAGTACTTC.

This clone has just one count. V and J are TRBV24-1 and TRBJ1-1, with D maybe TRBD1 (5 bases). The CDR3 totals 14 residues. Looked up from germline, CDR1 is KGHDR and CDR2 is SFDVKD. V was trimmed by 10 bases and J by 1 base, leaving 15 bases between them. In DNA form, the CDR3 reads TGTGCCACGCGCGGGGGACCGCCGAACACTGAAGCTTTCTTT. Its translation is CATRGGPPNTEAFF.

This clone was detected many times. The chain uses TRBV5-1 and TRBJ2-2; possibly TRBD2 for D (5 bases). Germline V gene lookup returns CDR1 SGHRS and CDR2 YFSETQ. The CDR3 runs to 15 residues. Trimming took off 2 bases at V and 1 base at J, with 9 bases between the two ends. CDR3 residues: CASSFRGWNTGELFF. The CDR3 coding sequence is TGCGCCAGCAGCTTTCGGGGATGGAACACCGGGGAGCTGTTTTTT. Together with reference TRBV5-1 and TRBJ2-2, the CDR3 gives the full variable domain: KAGVTQTPRYLIKTRGQQVTLSCSPISGHRSVSWYQQTPGQGLQFLFEYFSETQRNKGNFPGRFSGRQFSNSRSEMNVSTLELGDSALYLCASSFRGWNTGELFFGEGSRLTVL.

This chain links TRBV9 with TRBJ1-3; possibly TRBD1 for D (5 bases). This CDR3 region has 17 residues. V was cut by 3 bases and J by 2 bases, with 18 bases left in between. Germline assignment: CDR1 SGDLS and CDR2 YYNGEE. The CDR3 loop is CASSAGLPGRTGNTIYF. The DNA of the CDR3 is TGTGCCAGCAGCGCGGGACTCCCCGGCCGGACTGGAAACACCATATATTTT. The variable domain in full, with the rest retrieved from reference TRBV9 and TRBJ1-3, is DSGVTQTPKHLITATGQRVTLRCSPRSGDLSVYWYQQSLDQGLQFLIQYYNGEERAKGNILERFSAQQFPDLHSELNLSSLELGDSALYFCASSAGLPGRTGNTIYFGEGSWLTVV.

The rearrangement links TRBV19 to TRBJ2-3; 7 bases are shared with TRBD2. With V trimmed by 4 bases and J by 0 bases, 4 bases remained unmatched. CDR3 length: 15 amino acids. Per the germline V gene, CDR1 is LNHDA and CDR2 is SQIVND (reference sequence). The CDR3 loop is CASSTERGSTDTQYF. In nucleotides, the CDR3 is TGTGCCAGTAGTACTGAGCGGGGCAGCACAGATACGCAGTATTTT.

CDR3 sequence (DNA): TGTGCCATCAGTGGATCGGGACAGGGGGCAGATAGCTATGGCTACACCTTC. Translation: CAISGSGQGADSYGYTF. The chain links TRBV10-3 to TRBJ1-2; TRBD1 aligns across 12 bases. Germline V gene sequence: CDR1 ENHRY, CDR2 SYGVKD. This CDR3 has 17 amino acids. The ends lost 4 bases at V and 4 bases at J; junction bases unmatched: 10.

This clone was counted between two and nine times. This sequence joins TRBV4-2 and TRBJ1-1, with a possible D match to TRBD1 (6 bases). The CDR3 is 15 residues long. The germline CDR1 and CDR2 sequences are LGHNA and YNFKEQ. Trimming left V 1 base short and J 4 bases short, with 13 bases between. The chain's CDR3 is CASSQGEQGFTEAFF. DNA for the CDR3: TGTGCCAGCAGCCAAGGGGAACAGGGATTCACTGAAGCTTTCTTT.

The CDR3 coding sequence is TGTGCCAGTACGCGGGGGAACACTGAAGCTTTCTTT. Translated: CASTRGNTEAFF. The chain carries TRBV19 and TRBJ1-1; D is ambiguous. V shed 7 bases and J shed 1 base, with 7 bases lying between them. Germline loops: CDR1 LNHDA, CDR2 SQIVND (reference sequence). CDR3 length: 12 residues. Full variable domain (remainder filled in from reference TRBV19 and TRBJ1-1): DGGITQSPKYLFRKEGQNVTLSCEQNLNHDAMYWYRQDPGQGLRLIYYSQIVNDFQKGDIAEGYSVSREKKESFPLTVTSAQKNPTAFYLCASTRGNTEAFFGQGTRLTVV.

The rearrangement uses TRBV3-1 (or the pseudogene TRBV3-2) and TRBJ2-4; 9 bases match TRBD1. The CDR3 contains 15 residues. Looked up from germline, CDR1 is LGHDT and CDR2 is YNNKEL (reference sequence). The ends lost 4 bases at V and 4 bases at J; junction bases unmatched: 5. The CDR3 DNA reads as TGTGCCAGCAGCCCTCCGGGACAGGGAAAAAACATTCAGTACTTC. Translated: CASSPPGQGKNIQYF.

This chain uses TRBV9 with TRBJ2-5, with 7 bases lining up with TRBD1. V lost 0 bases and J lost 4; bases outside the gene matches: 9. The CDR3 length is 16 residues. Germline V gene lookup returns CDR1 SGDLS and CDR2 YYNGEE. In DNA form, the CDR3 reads TGTGCCAGCAGCGTAGCTTGGGCAGGGGGTACAGAGACCCAGTACTTC. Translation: CASSVAWAGGTETQYF.

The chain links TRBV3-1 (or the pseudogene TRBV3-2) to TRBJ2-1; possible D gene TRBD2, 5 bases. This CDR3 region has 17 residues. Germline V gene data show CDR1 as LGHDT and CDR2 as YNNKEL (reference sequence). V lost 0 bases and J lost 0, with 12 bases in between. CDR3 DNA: TGTGCCAGCAGCCAAGATGAACTAGTGCGCTCCTACAATGAGCAGTTCTTC. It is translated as CASSQDELVRSYNEQFF.

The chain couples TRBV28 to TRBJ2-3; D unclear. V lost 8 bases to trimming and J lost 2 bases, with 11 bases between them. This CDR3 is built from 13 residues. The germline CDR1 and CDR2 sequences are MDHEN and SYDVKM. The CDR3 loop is CASARVITDTQYF. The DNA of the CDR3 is TGTGCCAGCGCTCGGGTGATCACAGATACGCAGTATTTT. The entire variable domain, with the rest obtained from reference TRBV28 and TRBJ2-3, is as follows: DVKVTQSSRYLVKRTGEKVFLECVQDMDHENMFWYRQDPGLGLRLIYFSYDVKMKEKGDIPEGYSVSREKKERFSLILESASTNQTSMYLCASARVITDTQYFGPGTRLTVL.